This TCR beta chain was recorded in a study of graft-versus-host responses after intestinal transplantation (dated by TCRdb to the early 2020s). Broadly, across the study: Recipients received multivisceral, liver-intestinal, or isolated intestinal transplants. Every recipient was given anti-thymocyte globulin induction, followed by approximately three years of maintenance tacrolimus and steroids. Bulk TCR-beta CDR3 sequencing was used to track graft-versus-host and host-versus-graft alloreactive T cell clones in the graft, circulation and bone marrow after intestinal transplantation. To identify alloreactive clones, pre-transplant mixed lymphocyte reaction products were sequenced and compared with unstimulated pre-transplant donor and recipient T cells. The cohort enrolled 24 intestinal transplant recipients, one of whom was a retransplant, and 3 patients without pretransplant specimens were excluded. Donor T cell macrochimerism was defined as a peak of at least 4% donor T cells among recipient peripheral blood mononuclear cells. Instead of going to the commercial service, samples from a few later patients were sequenced in-house on an Illumina MiSeq and processed with MiXCR.

Explained via the paper, the time point label denotes: cells obtained before transplantation from donor or recipient. In the mixed lymphocyte reactions, approximately 200,000 CFSE-labeled pre-transplant responders were plated with approximately 200,000 irradiated violet-dye-labeled stimulators and cultured for 6 days. Proliferating CD3+CD4+CFSE-low and CD3+CD8+CFSE-low responder cells were FACS-sorted on a BD Influx sorter after the mixed lymphocyte reaction. The study at large found these results: GvH clones turned up in recipient bone marrow, with some appearing earlier in ileal mucosa or blood, a pattern consistent with an intestinal mucosal origin. In the allografts of patients with donor T cell macrochimerism, GvH to HvG T cell clonal ratios were high. The relatively low number and heterogeneity of intestinal transplant patients limited the conclusions. Early after transplant, peak levels of circulating GvH clones were found to be associated with declines in HvG clones.

Receptor libraries were prepared by the immunoSEQ multiplex PCR assay. For most patients, genomic DNA was isolated using the Qiagen DNeasy Blood and Tissue Kit and was shipped frozen to Adaptive Biotechnologies for TCR sequencing. For most patients, high-throughput TCR-beta CDR3 sequencing of genomic DNA was performed by Adaptive Biotechnologies. The authors' pipeline ran thus. TCR sequencing data were retrieved from Adaptive's ImmunoSEQ software for around 20 patients, whereas three other patients were processed with MiXCR and VDJtools. To correct CD4 versus CD8 sorting errors, any sequence found in both subsets at a frequency ratio below 5:1 was removed. CDR3 nucleotide sequences shared by donor and recipient were removed because the origin of these sequences could not be assigned. Alloreactive clones required at least 2-fold expansion over unstimulated cells and minimum CFSE-low frequency of 0.002% (template counts) or 0.001% (read counts). Clones detected in sequenced pre-transplant spleen, lymph node, or MLR CFSE-low populations of the donor or recipient were defined as mappable. The cumulative frequency of alloreactive clones was calculated as a percentage of all sequences, weighted by copy number. Entries here come from immuneACCESS through TCRdb and include only in-frame sequences with V and J called. Some clones fail to appear in such tables; in the studies checked, an unresolved V gene covers under half of the shortfall, and the cause of the remainder is unknown. The V and J calls and the clone size are those of that table, but D and trimming were determined from the DNA. The sample includes about 18,000 clones, with around 39% observed a single time. Approximately 0.84% of the sample lies in the top ten.

The germline V end is reduced by 4 bases and the J end by 2 bases; junction bases left unmatched: 7. According to the germline V gene, CDR1 reads MGHRA and CDR2 reads YSYEKL. From its cysteine to its phenylalanine, the CDR3 spans 15 amino acids. Only CDR3 DNA is held: 45 bases, read in frame from base 1. With respect to this clone: One base away there is no much larger clone; base qualities are not given.

This chain joins TRBV4-1 to TRBJ1-2, and 7 bases in between align with TRBD1. The source material was alloreactive CD4+ T cells from a mixed lymphocyte reaction culture, sampled before intestinal transplant. What the cell subset or site label conveys for this sample: CFSE-low proliferating T cells sorted from approximately 6-day pre-transplant mixed lymphocyte reaction (GvH or HvG direction). The clonotype comes from a human patient who received an intestinal transplant. The CDR3 protein sequence reads: CASSRTGTENYGYTF. The sequenced DNA: TGCGCCAGCAGCCGTACCGGGACAGAGAACTATGGCTACACCTTC.